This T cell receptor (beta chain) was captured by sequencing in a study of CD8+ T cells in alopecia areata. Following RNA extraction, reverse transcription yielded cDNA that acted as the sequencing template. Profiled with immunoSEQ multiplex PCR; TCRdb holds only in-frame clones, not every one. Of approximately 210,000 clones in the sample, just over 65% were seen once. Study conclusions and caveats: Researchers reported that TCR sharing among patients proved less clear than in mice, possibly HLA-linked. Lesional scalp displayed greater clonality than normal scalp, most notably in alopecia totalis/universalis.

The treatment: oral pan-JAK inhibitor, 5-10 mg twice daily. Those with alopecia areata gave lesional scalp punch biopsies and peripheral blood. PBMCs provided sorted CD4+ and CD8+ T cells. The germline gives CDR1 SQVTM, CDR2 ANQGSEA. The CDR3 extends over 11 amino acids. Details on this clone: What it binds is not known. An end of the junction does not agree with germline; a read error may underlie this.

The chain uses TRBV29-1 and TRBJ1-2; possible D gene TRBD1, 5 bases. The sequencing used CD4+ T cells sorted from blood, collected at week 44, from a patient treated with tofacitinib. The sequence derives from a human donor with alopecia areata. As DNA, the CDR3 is TGCAGCGTTGTGGGGGACTATGGCTTCACCTTC. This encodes CSVVGDYGFTF.